This record looks at one T cell receptor (beta chain) sequence and its context. The target antigen is unknown. This record comes from a study of T cells in Graves' hyperthyroidism and ophthalmopathy. About the research overall: Pretreatment peripheral blood was obtained at initial diagnosis.

The PBMCs were sourced from fresh peripheral blood (approximately 9 ml). Study observations and caveats: Using 13 V-J features, a model discriminated ophthalmopathy from stable hyperthyroidism.

Germline CDR1 is DFQATT and CDR2 is SNEGSKA (reference sequence). Trimming stripped 6 bases from V and 2 bases from J, with 8 bases between. This CDR3 is 11 amino acids long. The TCR beta CDR3 regions underwent amplification using RNA transcripts as the source. With the HTBI primer set, the TCR CDR3 went through a first round of RT-PCR. TCRdb fed the multiplex PCR reads into MiXCR, producing one record per CDR3 protein. The sample comprises 530,000 or so distinct CDR3 sequences, around a quarter of which are singletons, and approximately 10% rests with the top ten. The sequencing sample was made of blood. The chain recombines TRBV20-1 with TRBJ2-7; D is unclear. This receptor was taken from a woman aged 25 to 39 with Graves' ophthalmopathy. Here the CDR3 reads CSAPDTYEQYF. The CDR3, as DNA: TGCAGTGCGCCGGATACCTACGAGCAGTACTTC.